This T cell receptor beta chain was observed in a study of T-cell reconstitution after alpha-beta-depleted transplantation in children. The table lists this clonotype with a few counts. Antigen unknown. Trimming stripped 6 bases from V and 4 bases from J, with 10 bases between. The length of the CDR3 is 12 residues. Per germline, CDR1 SQVTM and CDR2 ANQGSEA. Overall study results and limits: Most T-cell counts and diversity one year after the transplant came from T cells that were newly produced.

Unique molecular identifiers were incorporated when the TCRbeta library was constructed. TCRdb passed the PCR reads through MiXCR, listing each CDR3 protein once. The data contain about 74,000 distinct CDR3 sequences, roughly 13% of them singletons. The V call is TRBV29-1, the J call TRBJ2-1; D might be TRBD1 (5 bases). The origin of this receptor is a male patient under 10 years old who had a stem cell transplant for acute lymphoblastic leukemia, so the T cells may come from the graft donor. The sample was PBMCs, mostly from graft donor cells, taken 180 days after TCRalphabeta/CD19-depleted stem cell transplant. CDR3 amino acids: CSVREKYNEQFF. In DNA form, the CDR3 reads TGCAGCGTCAGGGAAAAATACAATGAGCAGTTCTTC.